The 20 T cell receptor beta chains below were found in one sample sequenced in a study of shared clonotypes between healthy human individuals. CD8 cells classed as naive were CD45RO-negative and positively selected for CCR7, excluding terminally differentiated effector memory CD45RA+ cells. Clones were read by immunoSEQ multiplex PCR, and TCRdb kept only the in-frame ones, dropping some. Of more than 2 million clones listed, roughly 95% are singletons. The sequencing sample was made of naive CD8+ T cells sorted from blood. Every receptor here comes from a man between 18 and 29 years old in good health.

The chain couples TRBV28 to TRBJ1-1, with a possible D match to TRBD1 (6 bases). The V gene lost 3 bases and the J gene lost 5 bases, with 13 bases spanning the gap. Germline assignment: CDR1 MDHEN and CDR2 SYDVKM. The CDR3 is made up of 14 amino acids. The CDR3, as DNA: TGTGCCAGCAGTTTCCCGTCGGACAGAACTGAAGCTTTCTTT. It translates to CASSFPSDRTEAFF.

This sequence joins TRBV10-1 and TRBJ2-5; D is perhaps TRBD1 (6 bases). The V end was cut by 8 bases, the J end by 2 bases, with 12 bases between. There are 13 residues in the CDR3. Germline V gives CDR1 WNHNN, CDR2 SYGVQD (reference sequence). For the CDR3, the DNA is TGCGCCAGCTCCGGGACACCGCAAGAGACCCAGTACTTC. This codes for CASSGTPQETQYF.

This chain uses TRBV27 with TRBJ2-7; 10 bases agree with TRBD1. J lost 4 bases, V lost 5 bases, and 8 bases had no gene match. The CDR3 extends over 15 amino acids. In germline, CDR1 is MNHEY, CDR2 SMNVEV (reference sequence). The CDR3 is CASSPGTGELYEQYF. Written as DNA, the CDR3 is TGTGCCAGCAGTCCCGGGACAGGGGAACTATACGAGCAGTACTTC.

As regards this clone: This CDR3 is also generated by other DNA sequences in the sample. The chain carries TRBV30 and TRBJ2-3; D not certain. V shed 0 bases and J shed 0 bases, with 7 bases lying between them. There are 14 residues in the CDR3. CDR1 and CDR2 (germline): GTSNPN, SVGIG (reference sequence). CDR3 in amino acids: CAWSVAASTDTQYF. The DNA of the CDR3 is TGTGCCTGGAGTGTAGCAGCTAGCACAGATACGCAGTATTTT.

The V call is TRBV28, the J call TRBJ1-1; tentative D call: TRBD1 (6 bases). Germline loops: CDR1 MDHEN, CDR2 SYDVKM. V was clipped by 6 bases and J by 8 bases, with 16 bases between them. CDR3 length: 13 residues. The CDR3 DNA follows: TGTGCCAGCAGACCCACGGGGGGGGCAGAAGCTTTCTTT. It codes for CASRPTGGAEAFF.

V is TRBV7-9 and J is TRBJ2-7, with TRBD2 matching over 11 bases. V lost 3 bases, J lost 6 bases, and 1 base stayed unmatched. Germline-derived CDR1 and CDR2 are SEHNR and FQNEAQ (reference sequence). There are 13 residues in the CDR3. In nucleotides, the CDR3 is TGTGCCAGCAGCTTTACTAGCGGGGGCGAGCAGTACTTC. Amino acid sequence: CASSFTSGGEQYF.

This chain links TRBV10-2 with TRBJ2-7; 14 bases match TRBD2. Germline CDR1 is WSHSY and CDR2 is SAAADI. J gave up 7 bases and V 6 bases, and 8 bases lay outside the gene matches. The CDR3 spans 15 residues. CDR3 region: CASSLTSGRAEEQYF. In DNA form, the CDR3 reads TGCGCCAGCAGCCTGACTAGCGGGAGGGCGGAGGAGCAGTACTTC.

This rearrangement joins TRBV7-9 to TRBJ2-1; D gene unclear. Trimming shortened V by 2 bases and J by 12 bases, and 11 bases separated the two germline ends. The CDR3 loop spans 12 amino acids. Germline assignment: CDR1 SEHNR and CDR2 FQNEAQ (reference sequence). CDR3: CASSLSGRTQFF. DNA for the CDR3: TGTGCCAGCAGCTTATCCGGTAGGACGCAGTTCTTC. The full variable domain, with the rest looked up from reference TRBV7-9 and TRBJ2-1, is DTGVSQNPRHKITKRGQNVTFRCDPISEHNRLYWYRQTLGQGPEFLTYFQNEAQLEKSRLLSDRFSAERPKGSFSTLEIQRTEQGDSAMYLCASSLSGRTQFFGPGTRLTVL.

The rearrangement uses TRBV11-2 and TRBJ2-3; no reliable D call. CDR1 SGHAT and CDR2 FQNNGV come from the germline V gene. V was cut by 3 bases and J by 6 bases, with 13 bases left in between. This CDR3 region has 14 residues. The CDR3 region has the DNA TGTGCCAGCAGCTTGATAGATTTCGGGGATACGCAGTATTTT. The encoded protein is CASSLIDFGDTQYF.

This clone showed up just once. The chain combines TRBV5-8 with TRBJ2-5, with TRBD1 as a possible D gene (5 bases). CDR3 size: 15 residues. Germline values: CDR1 SGHTS, CDR2 YDEGEE. V lost 2 bases and J lost 4, with 15 bases in between. CDR3: CASSFRDSRGETQYF. CDR3 in DNA: TGTGCCAGCAGCTTCAGGGATTCGCGTGGAGAGACCCAGTACTTC. The complete variable domain, with remaining parts taken from reference TRBV5-8 and TRBJ2-5, reads EAGVTQSPTHLIKTRGQQATLRCSPISGHTSVYWYQQALGLGLQFLLWYDEGEERNRGNFPPRFSGRQFPNYSSELNVNALELEDSALYLCASSFRDSRGETQYFGPGTRLLVL.

The rearrangement uses TRBV5-4 and TRBJ2-7; D may match TRBD1 or TRBD2 (5 bases each). The CDR3 covers 14 residues. The germline CDR1 and CDR2 sequences are SGHNT and YYREEE (reference sequence). V shed 1 base and J shed 2 bases, with 10 bases lying between them. The CDR3 nucleotides are TGTGCCAGCAGCTTGCCGGGACCTCCCTACGAGCAGTACTTC. Protein: CASSLPGPPYEQYF.

V gene TRBV9 combines with J gene TRBJ2-7; D not resolved. CDR1 is SGDLS and CDR2 is YYNGEE in the germline V gene. This CDR3 spans 14 amino acids. Between the trimmed V and J ends, which lost 3 bases and 0 bases, there was a span of 10 bases. This CDR3 is CASSAGSFSYEQYF. For the CDR3, the DNA is TGTGCCAGCAGCGCGGGCTCCTTCTCCTACGAGCAGTACTTC.

The gene calls are TRBV9 and TRBJ1-1; unclear D gene. V was cut by 7 bases and J by 0 bases, with 16 bases left in between. Germline V gene lookup returns CDR1 SGDLS and CDR2 YYNGEE. This CDR3 spans 15 amino acids. CDR3 sequence reads: CASSGVPGMNTEAFF. CDR3 DNA sequence: TGTGCCAGCTCCGGGGTCCCGGGCATGAACACTGAAGCTTTCTTT.

This clone occurred once. This chain uses TRBV19 with TRBJ2-7; D perhaps matches TRBD2 (7 bases). CDR1 and CDR2 from the germline V gene are LNHDA and SQIVND (reference sequence). The ends were cut back, 3 bases at V and 7 bases at J, with 22 bases in the middle. This CDR3 comprises 16 residues. This CDR3 reads CASSISGEGRTREQYF. In nucleotides, the CDR3 is TGTGCCAGTAGTATTTCAGGGGAAGGTAGGACTAGGGAGCAGTACTTC.

The chain carries TRBV27 and TRBJ1-1; TRBD1 is a possible D gene (6 bases). CDR1 and CDR2 from the germline V gene are MNHEY and SMNVEV (reference sequence). V gave up 6 bases and J gave up 1 base, with 9 bases separating them. CDR3 length: 13 amino acids. CDR3 nucleotide sequence: TGTGCCAGCAGGATAGGGGGGAACACTGAAGCTTTCTTT. The encoded protein is CASRIGGNTEAFF.

V usage is TRBV9 and J usage is TRBJ2-3; D is perhaps TRBD2 (6 bases). This CDR3 is 16 amino acids long. CDR1 is SGDLS and CDR2 is YYNGEE in the germline V gene. The V gene lost 0 bases and the J gene lost 0 bases, with 11 bases spanning the gap. CDR3 amino acids: CASSVVMGGSTDTQYF. As DNA, the CDR3 is TGTGCCAGCAGCGTAGTTATGGGGGGTAGCACAGATACGCAGTATTTT. The complete variable domain, with remaining parts taken from reference TRBV9 and TRBJ2-3, reads DSGVTQTPKHLITATGQRVTLRCSPRSGDLSVYWYQQSLDQGLQFLIQYYNGEERAKGNILERFSAQQFPDLHSELNLSSLELGDSALYFCASSVVMGGSTDTQYFGPGTRLTVL.

CDR3 bases: TGTGCCAGCAGCTTATCGGGAGTAGCCTATGGCTACACCTTC. Its translation: CASSLSGVAYGYTF. V usage is TRBV11-2 and J usage is TRBJ1-2; D is ambiguous. The CDR3 has 14 amino acids. Germline V gene sequence: CDR1 SGHAT, CDR2 FQNNGV. The V end was cut by 2 bases, the J end by 4 bases, with 11 bases between.

This rearrangement joins TRBV6-5 to TRBJ2-1; 10 bases are shared with TRBD2. The CDR3 is made up of 16 amino acids. Germline CDR1 reads MNHEY; CDR2 reads SVGAGI. Trimming at V came to 2 bases and at J to 4 bases, leaving 5 bases not matched to a gene. CDR3: CASSYRAGGAYNEQFF. CDR3 nucleotide sequence: TGTGCCAGCAGTTACCGAGCGGGAGGGGCTTACAATGAGCAGTTCTTC.

This chain links TRBV12-5 with TRBJ1-2; 8 bases match TRBD1. Germline values: CDR1 LGHNT, CDR2 FRNRAP. The V segment lost 1 base and the J segment 6 bases; nucleotides outside the gene matches: 4. This CDR3 has 14 amino acids. This chain's CDR3 is CASGLGGTGNGYTF. DNA of the CDR3: TGTGCTAGTGGTTTGGGTGGGACAGGTAATGGCTACACCTTC. The variable domain in full, completed from reference TRBV12-5 and TRBJ1-2, reads DARVTQTPRHKVTEMGQEVTMRCQPILGHNTVFWYRQTMMQGLELLAYFRNRAPLDDSGMPKDRFSAEMPDATLATLKIQPSEPRDSAVYFCASGLGGTGNGYTFGSGTRLTVV.

The chain is built from TRBV5-4 and TRBJ1-2; D call uncertain. Trimming took 4 bases from V and 3 from J, leaving 10 bases between them. The CDR3 loop spans 13 amino acids. Germline V gives CDR1 SGHNT, CDR2 YYREEE (reference sequence). The CDR3: CASSNGEDYGYTF. CDR3 nucleotide sequence: TGTGCCAGCAGCAACGGGGAGGACTATGGCTACACCTTC. The complete variable domain, with remaining parts taken from reference TRBV5-4 and TRBJ1-2, reads ETGVTQSPTHLIKTRGQQVTLRCSSQSGHNTVSWYQQALGQGPQFIFQYYREEENGRGNFPPRFSGLQFPNYSSELNVNALELDDSALYLCASSNGEDYGYTFGSGTRLTVV.